Following are 27 T cell receptor beta chains from one sample sequenced in a study of T cells of healthy individuals. TCRdb independently ran MiXCR on the 5' RACE reads; one entry per CDR3 protein. The data show 40,000 to 45,000 distinct CDR3 sequences, with 4% to 5.5% seen just once and 9% to 10% held by the top ten. All receptors come from a human donor in good health.

This clonotype was seen repeatedly, ten times or more. The chain joins TRBV20-1 to TRBJ1-3, with D uncertain. Trimming removed 3 bases at V and 0 bases at J, with 6 bases between. Germline V gene sequence: CDR1 DFQATT, CDR2 SNEGSKA (reference sequence). The CDR3 is made up of 13 amino acids. The CDR3 nucleotides are TGCAGTGCTAGGGGCAGCTCTGGAAACACCATATATTTT. Amino acids: CSARGSSGNTIYF.

Ten or more counts support this clonotype. The chain recombines TRBV20-1 with TRBJ1-1; D might be TRBD1 (5 bases). The length of the CDR3 is 14 residues. Germline CDR1 is DFQATT and CDR2 is SNEGSKA (reference sequence). Trimming pared 7 bases from V and 4 bases from J, leaving 19 bases between. The CDR3 DNA is TGCAGTGTCCCGGTCCCATCGGGGGGCACTGAAGCTTTCTTT. Protein sequence: CSVPVPSGGTEAFF.

This clonotype qualifies as medium-sized. The CDR3 spells CASSQGLTGELFF. DNA of the CDR3: TGTGCCAGCAGCCAAGGGCTTACCGGGGAGCTGTTTTTT. The chain couples TRBV3-1 to TRBJ2-2; D is unclear. Germline values: CDR1 LGHDT, CDR2 YNNKEL (reference sequence). This CDR3 has 13 amino acids. Trimming took 1 base from V and 5 from J, leaving 5 bases between them.

This clonotype was detected ten times or more. This chain uses TRBV6-2 or TRBV6-3 with TRBJ2-7; D is uncertain. The V end lost 4 bases, the J end lost 0 bases, and 10 bases lay between the germline ends. Per the germline V gene, CDR1 is MNHEY and CDR2 is SVGEGT. The length of the CDR3 is 14 residues. The CDR3 region has the DNA TGTGCCAGCAGTTCGGGCAGGAGCTCCTACGAGCAGTACTTC. Translating it yields CASSSGRSSYEQYF.

This clonotype has a count of ten or more. V gene TRBV7-8 combines with J gene TRBJ1-5, with D maybe TRBD1 (5 bases). CDR1 SGHVS and CDR2 FQNEAQ come from the germline V gene. This CDR3 has 13 amino acids. The V gene lost 4 bases and the J gene lost 5 bases, with 9 bases spanning the gap. The CDR3 here is CASSSGRHQPQHF. In nucleotides, the CDR3 is TGTGCCAGCAGCTCGGGGCGGCATCAGCCCCAGCATTTT.

This clonotype came up a few times. CDR3 coding DNA: TGTGCCAGCAGCTTTCCCCCCCGACTAGCGGGAGGCCGGAATGAGCAGTTCTTC. Translation gives CASSFPPRLAGGRNEQFF. V usage is TRBV7-9 and J usage is TRBJ2-1; TRBD2 aligns across 13 bases. With 3 bases clipped from V and 7 bases from J, the junction kept 12 bases outside the gene matches. This CDR3 spans 18 amino acids. The germline CDR1 and CDR2 sequences are SEHNR and FQNEAQ (reference sequence).

This CDR3 is CASSHNYRNTEAFF. Written as DNA, the CDR3 is TGTGCCAGCAGCCACAATTACAGGAACACTGAAGCTTTCTTT. V and J are TRBV3-1 and TRBJ1-1; D is ambiguous. Trimming took off 3 bases at V and 1 base at J, with 9 bases between the two ends. The germline V gene has CDR1 LGHDT and CDR2 YNNKEL (reference sequence). CDR3 size: 14 residues.

The gene calls are TRBV5-1 and TRBJ1-1, with a possible D match to TRBD1 (6 bases). Germline V gene lookup returns CDR1 SGHRS and CDR2 YFSETQ. The CDR3 is made up of 15 amino acids. Trimming left V 0 bases short and J 1 base short, with 10 bases between. This chain's CDR3 is CASSLGVRGNTEAFF. DNA for the CDR3: TGCGCCAGCAGCTTGGGTGTCAGGGGGAACACTGAAGCTTTCTTT.

The chain couples TRBV5-1 to TRBJ2-7; D gene ambiguous. CDR3 length equals 14 residues. V lost 0 bases, J lost 1 base, and 8 bases lay in between. Germline values: CDR1 SGHRS, CDR2 YFSETQ. CDR3 region: CASSLEGPSYEQYF. In DNA form, the CDR3 reads TGCGCCAGCAGCTTGGAGGGTCCTTCCTACGAGCAGTACTTC.

This clonotype was found a few times. J is TRBJ2-5 and V is TRBV18; 12 bases are shared with TRBD2. The J segment lost 4 bases and the V segment lost 2 bases, leaving 2 bases of the junction unmatched. Germline lookup yields CDR1 KGHSH and CDR2 LQKENI. The CDR3 covers 15 residues. Here the CDR3 reads CASSPATSGGETQYF. CDR3 DNA sequence: TGTGCCAGCTCACCAGCGACTAGCGGGGGAGAGACCCAGTACTTC. The variable domain in full, completed from reference TRBV18 and TRBJ2-5, reads NAGVMQNPRHLVRRRGQEARLRCSPMKGHSHVYWYRQLPEEGLKFMVYLQKENIIDESGMPKERFSAEFPKEGPSILRIQQVVRGDSAAYFCASSPATSGGETQYFGPGTRLLVL.

There are many counts of this clonotype. The V gene is TRBV20-1, the J gene TRBJ2-3; possible D gene TRBD2, 5 bases. Germline CDR1 DFQATT, CDR2 SNEGSKA (reference sequence). The V gene lost 0 bases and the J gene lost 2 bases, with 9 bases spanning the gap. The CDR3 length is 14 residues. The CDR3 region has the DNA TGCAGTGCTAGAGATCTAGCAGACACAGATACGCAGTATTTT. Translated, it gives CSARDLADTDTQYF.

This clonotype was recorded at least ten times. This rearrangement joins TRBV7-3 to TRBJ2-3; no clear D. V dropped 5 bases and J dropped 2 bases, with 14 bases sitting between them. CDR1 is SGHTA, CDR2 FQGTGA, per germline. CDR3 length: 15 residues. CDR3 nucleotide sequence: TGTGCCAGCAGCCCTGACTCCATAAACACAGATACGCAGTATTTT. Amino acids: CASSPDSINTDTQYF.

This clonotype was counted only a few times. The chain carries TRBV20-1 and TRBJ1-6, with 7 bases that match TRBD1. Germline CDR1 DFQATT, CDR2 SNEGSKA (reference sequence). Unmatched junction bases numbered 18, after V lost 6 bases and J lost 4 bases. The CDR3 sequence is 18 residues long. CDR3 in amino acids: CSAQRQGSPPDYNSPLHF. Here the CDR3 DNA reads TGCAGTGCCCAGAGACAGGGCTCCCCACCGGATTATAATTCACCCCTCCACTTT.

This clonotype was recorded at least ten times. The chain uses TRBV7-2 and TRBJ1-6, with 11 positions matching TRBD1. J lost 7 bases, V lost 5 bases, and 1 base had no gene match. Germline V gene data show CDR1 as SGHTA and CDR2 as FQGNSA. This CDR3 is built from 14 residues. Written as DNA, the CDR3 is TGTGCCAGCAGCCGGACAGGGGGCAATTCACCCCTCCACTTT. This encodes CASSRTGGNSPLHF. Using reference TRBV7-2 and TRBJ1-6 for the parts outside the CDR3, the full variable domain is GAGVSQSPSNKVTEKGKDVELRCDPISGHTALYWYRQSLGQGLEFLIYFQGNSAPDKSGLPSDRFSAERTGGSVSTLTIQRTQQEDSAVYLCASSRTGGNSPLHFGNGTRLTVT.

This clonotype was picked up a small number of times. V gene TRBV12-3 or TRBV12-4 combines with J gene TRBJ2-7; D is ambiguous. This CDR3 contains 12 residues. V was shortened by 6 bases and J by 3 bases, with 9 bases between the two germline ends. Here the CDR3 DNA reads TGTGCCAGCAGCCCGAACGACTACGAGCAGTACTTC. Protein: CASSPNDYEQYF.

A few counts support this clonotype. The CDR3 sequence: CASSQKTGGIEAILAKNIQYF. The CDR3 bases are TGCGCCAGCAGCCAGAAGACCGGCGGAATCGAGGCCATTCTAGCCAAAAACATTCAGTACTTC. V is TRBV4-1 and J is TRBJ2-4; the D is unclear. The CDR3 is 21 amino acids. Germline CDR1 reads MGHRA; CDR2 reads YSYEKL. V lost 3 bases and J lost 0, with 27 bases in between.

This clonotype was counted many times. The chain uses TRBV4-1 and TRBJ1-1, with 11 bases fitting TRBD1. Germline V gives CDR1 MGHRA, CDR2 YSYEKL. V shed 1 base, J shed 7 bases, and the junction held 8 bases outside the gene matches. This CDR3 spans 16 amino acids. This CDR3 reads CASSQAPDRGLDEAFF. CDR3 in DNA: TGCGCCAGCAGCCAAGCTCCGGACAGGGGGCTTGATGAAGCTTTCTTT.

The rearrangement links TRBV29-1 to TRBJ2-5; D could derive from TRBD1 or TRBD2 (5 bases each). V lost 6 bases to trimming and J lost 5 bases, with 13 bases between them. Germline V gene data show CDR1 as SQVTM and CDR2 as ANQGSEA. The CDR3 length is 12 residues. This chain's CDR3 is CSVDPEGETQYF. For the CDR3, the DNA is TGCAGCGTAGACCCCGAGGGGGAGACCCAGTACTTC.

This clonotype came up many times. This rearrangement joins TRBV6-4 to TRBJ2-3; tentatively, D is TRBD2 (5 bases). V lost 4 bases to trimming and J lost 2 bases, with 7 bases between them. The CDR3 sequence is 13 residues long. Germline-derived CDR1 and CDR2 are MRHNA and SNTAGT. CDR3 in amino acids: CASSGGATDTQYF. For the CDR3, the DNA is TGTGCCAGCAGTGGGGGAGCCACAGATACGCAGTATTTT.

This clonotype was seen many times. The CDR3 region is CASSPRGTGTFPYGYTF. The CDR3 DNA follows: TGTGCCAGCAGCCCAAGGGGGACAGGGACATTTCCGTATGGCTACACCTTC. J is TRBJ1-2 and V is TRBV9; 9 bases align to TRBD1. V trimming: 4 bases; J trimming: 5 bases; junction bases outside the gene matches: 15. This CDR3 has 17 residues. Germline V gives CDR1 SGDLS, CDR2 YYNGEE.

This clonotype was counted many times. V is TRBV15 and J is TRBJ1-1; a possible D gene is TRBD1 (5 bases). CDR3 size: 15 residues. V was cut by 0 bases and J by 4 bases, with 12 bases left in between. CDR1 and CDR2 from the germline V gene are LNHNV and YYDKDF (reference sequence). CDR3 in amino acids: CATSRDRPGGTEAFF. The CDR3 DNA reads TGTGCCACCAGCAGAGACCGTCCGGGGGGCACTGAAGCTTTCTTT.

This clonotype was seen at least ten times. The genes are TRBV6-2 or TRBV6-3 and TRBJ1-1; the D is unclear. Trimming stripped 6 bases from V and 2 bases from J, with 7 bases between. From germline, CDR1 is MNHEY and CDR2 SVGEGT. The CDR3 length is 12 residues. CDR3 amino acids: CASRVGNTEAFF. CDR3 DNA: TGTGCCAGCAGGGTTGGAAACACTGAAGCTTTCTTT.

The chain has TRBV19 and TRBJ2-7; D gene unclear. Trimming cost V 3 bases and J 3 bases, with 15 bases left between them. The CDR3 has 15 residues. Looked up from germline, CDR1 is LNHDA and CDR2 is SQIVND (reference sequence). The CDR3 here is CASSITLSDVYEQYF. The CDR3 DNA is TGTGCCAGTAGTATTACACTATCAGATGTCTACGAGCAGTACTTC. Complete variable domain (other parts from reference TRBV19 and TRBJ2-7): DGGITQSPKYLFRKEGQNVTLSCEQNLNHDAMYWYRQDPGQGLRLIYYSQIVNDFQKGDIAEGYSVSREKKESFPLTVTSAQKNPTAFYLCASSITLSDVYEQYFGPGTRLTVT.

The chain has TRBV20-1 and TRBJ2-2; D gene uncertain. With 6 bases removed from V and 7 bases from J, the gap between germline ends came to 15 bases. The CDR3 has 13 amino acids. Germline V gene data show CDR1 as DFQATT and CDR2 as SNEGSKA (reference sequence). Here the CDR3 DNA reads TGCAGTGCCGAGAGGTCTCTGGGCGGGGAGCTGTTTTTT. Translated, it gives CSAERSLGGELFF.

This chain connects TRBV2 to TRBJ2-3; TRBD1 matches at 8 bases. The ends lost 3 bases at V and 6 bases at J; junction bases unmatched: 11. The CDR3 consists of 16 residues. Germline V gives CDR1 SNHLY, CDR2 FYNNEI. The CDR3 sequence: CASSDRRDRLTDTQYF. CDR3 coding DNA: TGTGCCAGCAGTGATCGACGGGACAGGTTGACGGATACGCAGTATTTT.

This clonotype has a handful of counts. The rearrangement uses TRBV13 and TRBJ2-1, with a tentative D call TRBD2 (5 bases). The CDR3 has 16 residues. CDR1 is PRHDT and CDR2 is FYEKMQ in the germline V gene (reference sequence). The V and J ends lost 1 base and 10 bases respectively, with 20 bases between them. CDR3 protein: CASSLALPSKGSEQFF. The CDR3 DNA reads as TGTGCCAGCAGCTTAGCTCTCCCTAGCAAAGGGTCGGAGCAGTTCTTC.

This clonotype was counted ten times or more. In DNA, the CDR3 is TGTGCCATCAGTGAGTCGGAGGGGGCGAACACTGAAGCTTTCTTT. As protein: CAISESEGANTEAFF. V usage is TRBV10-3 and J usage is TRBJ1-1, with TRBD1 identical over 7 bases. Germline V CDR1 and CDR2: ENHRY, SYGVKD. The CDR3 has 15 amino acids. The ends lost 0 bases at V and 1 base at J; junction bases unmatched: 2.